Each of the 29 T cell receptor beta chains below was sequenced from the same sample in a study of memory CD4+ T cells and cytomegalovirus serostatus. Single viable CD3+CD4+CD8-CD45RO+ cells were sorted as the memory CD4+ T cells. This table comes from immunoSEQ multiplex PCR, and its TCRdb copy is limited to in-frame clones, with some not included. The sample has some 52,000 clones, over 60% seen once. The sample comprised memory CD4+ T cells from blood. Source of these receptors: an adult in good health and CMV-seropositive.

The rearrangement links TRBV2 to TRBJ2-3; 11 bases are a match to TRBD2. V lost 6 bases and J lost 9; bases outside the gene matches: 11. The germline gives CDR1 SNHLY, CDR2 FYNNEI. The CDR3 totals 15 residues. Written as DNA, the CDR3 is TGTGCCAGCAGGGAACTCGAACTAGCGGGAGACACGCAGTATTTT. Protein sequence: CASRELELAGDTQYF.

The CDR3 spells CASGPLSGNTIYF. The CDR3 region has the DNA TGTGCCAGCGGACCGCTCTCTGGAAACACCATATATTTT. The chain is built from TRBV11-2 and TRBJ1-3; the D is unclear. This CDR3 region has 13 residues. The V and J ends lost 8 bases and 0 bases respectively, with 8 bases between them. Germline V lookup: CDR1 SGHAT, CDR2 FQNNGV.

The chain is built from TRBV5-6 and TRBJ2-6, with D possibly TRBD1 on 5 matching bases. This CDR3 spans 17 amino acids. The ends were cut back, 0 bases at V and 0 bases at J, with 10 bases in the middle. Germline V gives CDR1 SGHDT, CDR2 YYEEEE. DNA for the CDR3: TGTGCCAGCAGCTTGGGACAGACCTACTCTGGGGCCAACGTCCTGACTTTC. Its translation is CASSLGQTYSGANVLTF.

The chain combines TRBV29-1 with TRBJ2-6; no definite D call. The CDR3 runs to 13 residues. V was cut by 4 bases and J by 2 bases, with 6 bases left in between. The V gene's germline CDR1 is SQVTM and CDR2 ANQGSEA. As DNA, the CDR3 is TGCAGCGTTGCGGTGACTGGGGCCAACGTCCTGACTTTC. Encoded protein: CSVAVTGANVLTF.

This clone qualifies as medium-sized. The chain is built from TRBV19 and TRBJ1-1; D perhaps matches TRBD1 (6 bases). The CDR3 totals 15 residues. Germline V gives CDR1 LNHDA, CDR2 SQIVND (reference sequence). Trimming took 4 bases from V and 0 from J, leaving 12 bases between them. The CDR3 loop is CASSTRGQLNTEAFF. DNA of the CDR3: TGTGCCAGTAGTACCCGCGGACAGCTGAACACTGAAGCTTTCTTT.

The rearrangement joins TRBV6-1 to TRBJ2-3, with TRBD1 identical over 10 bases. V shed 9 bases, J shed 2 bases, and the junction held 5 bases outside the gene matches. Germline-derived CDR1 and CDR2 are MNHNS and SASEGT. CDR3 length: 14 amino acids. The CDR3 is CASTDRGYTDTQYF. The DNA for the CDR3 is TGTGCCAGTACGGACAGGGGGTACACAGATACGCAGTATTTT.

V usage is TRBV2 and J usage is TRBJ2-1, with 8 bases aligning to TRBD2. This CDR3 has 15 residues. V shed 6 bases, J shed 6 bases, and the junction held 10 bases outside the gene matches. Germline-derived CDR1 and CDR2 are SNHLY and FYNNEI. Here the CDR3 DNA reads TGTGCCAGCAGCGCCATAGCGGGGCGCTTCAATGAGCAGTTCTTC. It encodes CASSAIAGRFNEQFF.

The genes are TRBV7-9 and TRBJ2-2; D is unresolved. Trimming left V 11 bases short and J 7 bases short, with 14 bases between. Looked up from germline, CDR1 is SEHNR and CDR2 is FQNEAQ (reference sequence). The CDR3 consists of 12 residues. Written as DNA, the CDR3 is TGTGCCGTCCGTAGCCTCGACGGGGAGCTGTTTTTT. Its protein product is CAVRSLDGELFF.

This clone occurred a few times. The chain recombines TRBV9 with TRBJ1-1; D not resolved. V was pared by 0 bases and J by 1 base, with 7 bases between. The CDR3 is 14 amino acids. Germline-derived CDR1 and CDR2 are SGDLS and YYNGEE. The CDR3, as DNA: TGTGCCAGCAGCGTAGAACTGTCGAACACTGAAGCTTTCTTT. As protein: CASSVELSNTEAFF.

The CDR3 is CASTESGQLNSPLHF. CDR3 coding DNA: TGTGCCAGCACCGAATCGGGACAGCTTAATTCACCCCTCCACTTT. The chain joins TRBV28 to TRBJ1-6; 7 nucleotides align to TRBD1. Trimming at V came to 7 bases and at J to 6 bases, leaving 9 bases not matched to a gene. From germline, CDR1 is MDHEN and CDR2 SYDVKM. The CDR3 extends over 15 amino acids.

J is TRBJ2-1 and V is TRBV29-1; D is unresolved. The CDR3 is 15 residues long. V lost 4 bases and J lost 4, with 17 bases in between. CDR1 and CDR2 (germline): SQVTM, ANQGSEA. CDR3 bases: TGCAGCGTTGTTTCTGGAAGTCCCCGATACAATGAGCAGTTCTTC. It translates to CSVVSGSPRYNEQFF.

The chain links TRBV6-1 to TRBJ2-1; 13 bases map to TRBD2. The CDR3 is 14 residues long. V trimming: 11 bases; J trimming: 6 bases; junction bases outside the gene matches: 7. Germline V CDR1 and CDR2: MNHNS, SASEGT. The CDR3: CAASGTSGANEQFF. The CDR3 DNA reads TGTGCCGCCTCCGGGACTAGCGGGGCCAATGAGCAGTTCTTC.

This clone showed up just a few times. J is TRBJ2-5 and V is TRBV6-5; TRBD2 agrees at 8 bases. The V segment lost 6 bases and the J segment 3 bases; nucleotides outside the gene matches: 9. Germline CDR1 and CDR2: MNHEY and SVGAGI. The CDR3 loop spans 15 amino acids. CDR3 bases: TGTGCCAGCAGACCGAGCGGGGGAACTAAAGAGACCCAGTACTTC. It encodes CASRPSGGTKETQYF.

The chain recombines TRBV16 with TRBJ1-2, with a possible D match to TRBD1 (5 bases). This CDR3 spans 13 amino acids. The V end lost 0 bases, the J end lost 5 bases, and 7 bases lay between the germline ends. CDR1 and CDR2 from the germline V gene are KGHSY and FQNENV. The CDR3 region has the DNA TGTGCCAGCAGCCAATCCAGGGATTATGGCTACACCTTC. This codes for CASSQSRDYGYTF.

The CDR3 DNA follows: TGTGCCAGCAGGGGAATACAGGGGGCCAACAATTCACCCCTCCACTTT. Protein sequence: CASRGIQGANNSPLHF. V and J are TRBV2 and TRBJ1-6; TRBD1 matches at 9 bases. Germline V gives CDR1 SNHLY, CDR2 FYNNEI. V gave up 6 bases and J gave up 7 bases; unmatched junction bases: 10. The CDR3 sequence is 16 residues long.

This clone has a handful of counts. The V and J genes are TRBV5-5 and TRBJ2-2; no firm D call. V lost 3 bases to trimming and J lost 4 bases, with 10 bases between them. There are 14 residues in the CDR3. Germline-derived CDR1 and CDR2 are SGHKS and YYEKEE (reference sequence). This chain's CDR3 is CASSSTVGTGELFF. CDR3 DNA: TGTGCCAGCAGCTCCACTGTGGGCACCGGGGAGCTGTTTTTT. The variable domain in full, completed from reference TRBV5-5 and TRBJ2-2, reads DAGVTQSPTHLIKTRGQQVTLRCSPISGHKSVSWYQQVLGQGPQFIFQYYEKEERGRGNFPDRFSARQFPNYSSELNVNALLLGDSALYLCASSSTVGTGELFFGEGSRLTVL.

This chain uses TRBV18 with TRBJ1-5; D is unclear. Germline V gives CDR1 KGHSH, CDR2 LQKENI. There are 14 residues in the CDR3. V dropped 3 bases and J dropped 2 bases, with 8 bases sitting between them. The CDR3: CASSPDGGNQPQHF. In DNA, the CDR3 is TGTGCCAGCTCACCGGACGGAGGCAATCAGCCCCAGCATTTT. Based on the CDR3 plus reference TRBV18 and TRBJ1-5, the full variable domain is NAGVMQNPRHLVRRRGQEARLRCSPMKGHSHVYWYRQLPEEGLKFMVYLQKENIIDESGMPKERFSAEFPKEGPSILRIQQVVRGDSAAYFCASSPDGGNQPQHFGDGTRLSIL.

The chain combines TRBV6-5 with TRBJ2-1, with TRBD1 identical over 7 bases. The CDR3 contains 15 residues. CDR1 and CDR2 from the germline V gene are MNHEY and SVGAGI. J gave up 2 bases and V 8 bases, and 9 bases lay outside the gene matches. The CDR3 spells CASQPSGTAYNEQFF. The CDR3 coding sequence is TGTGCCAGCCAGCCCTCCGGGACAGCCTACAATGAGCAGTTCTTC.

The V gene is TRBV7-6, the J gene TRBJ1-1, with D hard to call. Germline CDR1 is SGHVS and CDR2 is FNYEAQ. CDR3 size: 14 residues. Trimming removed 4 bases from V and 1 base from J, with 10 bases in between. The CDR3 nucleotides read TGTGCCAGCAGCTCGGCGGGTGGGAACACTGAAGCTTTCTTT. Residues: CASSSAGGNTEAFF.

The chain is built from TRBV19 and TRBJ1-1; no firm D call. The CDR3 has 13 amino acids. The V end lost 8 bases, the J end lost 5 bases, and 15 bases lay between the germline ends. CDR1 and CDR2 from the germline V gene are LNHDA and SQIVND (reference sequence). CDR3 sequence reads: CASGVGGGTEAFF. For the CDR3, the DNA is TGTGCCAGTGGGGTAGGAGGAGGAACTGAAGCTTTCTTT.

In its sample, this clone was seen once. The CDR3 DNA is TGTGCCAGTAGTCCCCGGGACAGGGTTCTCTACACCTTC. Protein: CASSPRDRVLYTF. This chain connects TRBV19 to TRBJ1-2; 9 bases match TRBD1. The CDR3 covers 13 residues. The germline V gene has CDR1 LNHDA and CDR2 SQIVND (reference sequence). Losses at the gene ends were 5 bases for V and 10 bases for J; bases not matched to a gene: 8.

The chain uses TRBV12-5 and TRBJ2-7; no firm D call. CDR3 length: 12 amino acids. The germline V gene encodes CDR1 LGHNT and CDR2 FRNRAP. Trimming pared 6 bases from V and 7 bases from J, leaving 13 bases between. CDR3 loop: CASGAWVGEQYF. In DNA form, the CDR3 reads TGTGCTAGTGGGGCGTGGGTGGGGGAGCAGTACTTC.

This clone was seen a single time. CDR3 in amino acids: CASSVGTDLVYNEQFF. Written as DNA, the CDR3 is TGTGCCAGCAGCGTAGGAACAGATTTGGTCTACAATGAGCAGTTCTTC. This chain joins TRBV9 and TRBJ2-1; no definite D call. The CDR3 loop spans 16 amino acids. V gave up 0 bases and J gave up 3 bases, with 13 bases separating them. Per the germline V gene, CDR1 is SGDLS and CDR2 is YYNGEE. The full variable domain, in which reference TRBV9 and TRBJ2-1 provide the parts outside the CDR3, is DSGVTQTPKHLITATGQRVTLRCSPRSGDLSVYWYQQSLDQGLQFLIQYYNGEERAKGNILERFSAQQFPDLHSELNLSSLELGDSALYFCASSVGTDLVYNEQFFGPGTRLTVL.

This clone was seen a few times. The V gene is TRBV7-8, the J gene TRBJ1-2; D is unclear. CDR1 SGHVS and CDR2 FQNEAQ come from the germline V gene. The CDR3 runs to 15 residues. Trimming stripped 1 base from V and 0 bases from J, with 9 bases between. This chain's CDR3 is CASSLVAPTNYGYTF. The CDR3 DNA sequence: TGTGCCAGCAGCTTAGTCGCCCCCACTAACTATGGCTACACCTTC.

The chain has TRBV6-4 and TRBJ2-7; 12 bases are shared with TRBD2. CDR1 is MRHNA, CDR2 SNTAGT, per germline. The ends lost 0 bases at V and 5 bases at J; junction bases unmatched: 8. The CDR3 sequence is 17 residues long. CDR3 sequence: CASSDSLAGGPLDEQYF. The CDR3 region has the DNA TGTGCCAGCAGTGACTCCCTAGCGGGAGGGCCTCTAGACGAGCAGTACTTC.

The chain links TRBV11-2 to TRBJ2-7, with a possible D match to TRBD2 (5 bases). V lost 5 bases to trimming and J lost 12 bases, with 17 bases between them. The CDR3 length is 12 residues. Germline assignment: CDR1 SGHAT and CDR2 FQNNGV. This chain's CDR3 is CASSHRTSPPYF. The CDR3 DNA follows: TGTGCCAGCAGCCACCGAACTAGTCCTCCGTACTTC. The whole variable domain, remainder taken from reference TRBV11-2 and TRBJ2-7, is EAGVAQSPRYKIIEKRQSVAFWCNPISGHATLYWYQQILGQGPKLLIQFQNNGVVDDSQLPKDRFSAERLKGVDSTLKIQPAKLEDSAVYLCASSHRTSPPYFGPGTRLTVT.

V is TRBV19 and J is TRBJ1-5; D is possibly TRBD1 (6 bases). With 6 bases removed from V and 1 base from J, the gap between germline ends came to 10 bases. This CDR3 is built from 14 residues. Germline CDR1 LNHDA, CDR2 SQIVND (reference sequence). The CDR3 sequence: CASRQGVSNQPQHF. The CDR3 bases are TGTGCCAGTAGACAGGGCGTAAGCAATCAGCCCCAGCATTTT.

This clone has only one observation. CDR3 residues: CASKGGNSGNTIYF. CDR3 coding DNA: TGTGCCAGCAAAGGCGGGAACTCTGGAAACACCATATATTTT. The chain uses TRBV6-5 and TRBJ1-3; D is unclear. Germline V gives CDR1 MNHEY, CDR2 SVGAGI. The CDR3 has 14 amino acids. The germline V and J ends were trimmed by 7 bases and 0 bases, with 10 bases remaining between them.

CDR3 amino acids: CASSRYSDSNQPQHF. The CDR3 bases are TGTGCCAGCAGCCGATACTCTGATAGCAATCAGCCCCAGCATTTT. The chain links TRBV5-4 to TRBJ1-5; D is unclear. The CDR3 length is 15 residues. V dropped 4 bases and J dropped 0 bases, with 11 bases sitting between them. The germline gives CDR1 SGHNT, CDR2 YYREEE (reference sequence). The full variable domain, with the rest looked up from reference TRBV5-4 and TRBJ1-5, is ETGVTQSPTHLIKTRGQQVTLRCSSQSGHNTVSWYQQALGQGPQFIFQYYREEENGRGNFPPRFSGLQFPNYSSELNVNALELDDSALYLCASSRYSDSNQPQHFGDGTRLSIL.